These 21 T cell receptor beta chains originate from one sample sequenced in a study of technical replicates of blood from a few donors. Only in-frame clones appear in the TCRdb table, and some are missing; sequencing was by immunoSEQ multiplex PCR. There are about 50,000 clones in the sample; 90% to 95% occur only once, and approximately 3.4% lies in the top ten. The sample consisted of PBMCs. All receptors come from a human donor in good health. Some clones in this sample may be carry-over from other donors' samples.

V gene TRBV7-2 combines with J gene TRBJ2-2; D gene unclear. The V gene lost 2 bases and the J gene lost 4 bases, with 8 bases spanning the gap. The CDR3 has 14 residues. From germline, CDR1 is SGHTA and CDR2 FQGNSA. The CDR3 bases are TGTGCCAGCAGCTTAAGCTCGATCACCGGGGAGCTGTTTTTT. As protein: CASSLSSITGELFF.

This rearrangement joins TRBV11-3 to TRBJ2-1; TRBD1 agrees at 7 bases. This CDR3 comprises 14 residues. Germline values: CDR1 SGHNT, CDR2 YENEEA. Unmatched junction bases numbered 8, after V lost 5 bases and J lost 7 bases. The CDR3 bases are TGTGCCAGCAGCCGACAGGGTCCGGGGAATGAGCAGTTCTTC. Translated: CASSRQGPGNEQFF.

The chain employs TRBV5-1 and TRBJ2-3, with 12 bases that match TRBD2. CDR1 is SGHRS and CDR2 is YFSETQ in the germline V gene. The CDR3 spans 14 residues. J lost 4 bases, V lost 7 bases, and 4 bases had no gene match. CDR3 in amino acids: CASASGGAADTQYF. DNA for the CDR3: TGCGCCAGCGCTAGCGGGGGGGCGGCAGATACGCAGTATTTT.

The rearrangement uses TRBV5-1 and TRBJ2-7, with 8 nucleotides matching TRBD2. In germline, CDR1 is SGHRS, CDR2 YFSETQ. Trimming at V came to 0 bases and at J to 7 bases, leaving 0 bases not matched to a gene. The CDR3 totals 12 residues. The CDR3 bases are TGCGCCAGCAGCTTGGTAGCGGGGGAGCAGTACTTC. Amino acid sequence: CASSLVAGEQYF.

The chain carries TRBV27 and TRBJ2-7; 7 nucleotides line up with TRBD1. V lost 7 bases, J lost 0 bases, and 9 bases stayed unmatched. Germline V gene data show CDR1 as MNHEY and CDR2 as SMNVEV (reference sequence). The CDR3 runs 15 residues. The CDR3 DNA reads as TGTGCCAGCACATCGCGGACAGGCCTCTCCTACGAGCAGTACTTC. This sequence encodes CASTSRTGLSYEQYF.

The V and J genes are TRBV4-1 and TRBJ2-5, with 8 bases matching TRBD1. The CDR3 loop spans 15 amino acids. The V gene's germline CDR1 is MGHRA and CDR2 YSYEKL. V was clipped by 1 base and J by 5 bases; unmatched bases: 6. The CDR3 is CASSQGTGRGETQYF. In DNA form, the CDR3 reads TGCGCCAGCAGCCAAGGGACAGGGCGCGGCGAGACCCAGTACTTC.

The V call is TRBV11-2, the J call TRBJ1-6, with unresolved D. This CDR3 is built from 14 residues. The germline CDR1 and CDR2 sequences are SGHAT and FQNNGV. Trimming took 0 bases from V and 7 from J, leaving 7 bases between them. This CDR3 is CASSLDQVNSPLHF. The CDR3 DNA follows: TGTGCCAGCAGCTTAGATCAGGTCAATTCACCCCTCCACTTT.

The chain is built from TRBV13 and TRBJ2-3, with TRBD2 matching 13 bases. Trimming removed 5 bases from V and 8 bases from J; junction bases left unmatched: 10. Germline V gene lookup returns CDR1 PRHDT and CDR2 FYEKMQ (reference sequence). The CDR3 has 16 residues. The CDR3 here is CASSPVTSGGAGTQYF. The CDR3 nucleotides are TGTGCCAGCAGCCCCGTCACTAGCGGGGGGGCCGGTACGCAGTATTTT. The variable domain in full, with the rest retrieved from reference TRBV13 and TRBJ2-3, is AAGVIQSPRHLIKEKRETATLKCYPIPRHDTVYWYQQGPGQDPQFLISFYEKMQSDKGSIPDRFSAQQFSDYHSELNMSSLELGDSALYFCASSPVTSGGAGTQYFGPGTRLTVL.

V is TRBV4-1 and J is TRBJ2-5, with TRBD2 matching over 13 bases. The germline gives CDR1 MGHRA, CDR2 YSYEKL. J lost 5 bases, V lost 5 bases, and 14 bases had no gene match. This CDR3 comprises 18 residues. For the CDR3, the DNA is TGCGCCAGCAGCAAATCCTCTACTAGCGGGGGGGCGGTGGAGACCCAGTACTTC. Protein: CASSKSSTSGGAVETQYF.

The J gene is TRBJ2-5, the V gene TRBV7-7; tentatively, D is TRBD1 (5 bases). From germline, CDR1 is SSHAT and CDR2 FNYEAQ (reference sequence). Trimming left V 1 base short and J 7 bases short, with 13 bases between. The CDR3 length is 14 residues. DNA for the CDR3: TGTGCCAGCAGCTTAGGTGGGGCGGTAATGACCCAGTACTTC. This gives the protein CASSLGGAVMTQYF.

V usage is TRBV6-1 and J usage is TRBJ2-1; no clear D gene. The CDR3 loop spans 15 amino acids. CDR1 and CDR2 (germline): MNHNS, SASEGT. V lost 2 bases and J lost 0, with 8 bases in between. CDR3 sequence: CASSELTASYNEQFF. In nucleotides, the CDR3 is TGTGCCAGCAGTGAATTAACAGCCTCCTACAATGAGCAGTTCTTC.

The chain joins TRBV4-1 to TRBJ2-7; 7 positions match TRBD2. The length of the CDR3 is 15 residues. Germline trimming cut 1 base from V and 2 bases from J; bases unmatched to any gene: 5. CDR1 is MGHRA, CDR2 YSYEKL, per germline. CDR3 in DNA: TGCGCCAGCAGCCAAGGGGCGGGAGCCGCCTACGAGCAGTACTTC. Encoded protein: CASSQGAGAAYEQYF.

The chain employs TRBV27 and TRBJ2-1; 10 nucleotides line up with TRBD2. Germline trimming cut 2 bases from V and 10 bases from J; bases unmatched to any gene: 14. The CDR3 extends over 17 amino acids. Germline-derived CDR1 and CDR2 are MNHEY and SMNVEV (reference sequence). Written as DNA, the CDR3 is TGTGCCAGCAGTTTAGAGGTGGGAGCGGGGGGGCTAGGAGAGCAGTTCTTC. Translated: CASSLEVGAGGLGEQFF.

The chain links TRBV5-4 to TRBJ2-3; TRBD1 aligns across 11 bases. The CDR3 has 14 residues. J gave up 7 bases and V 4 bases, and 5 bases lay outside the gene matches. CDR1 and CDR2 from the germline V gene are SGHNT and YYREEE (reference sequence). CDR3 nucleotides: TGTGCCAGCAGCGGACAGGGGGCATCGAATACGCAGTATTTT. It yields the protein CASSGQGASNTQYF.

The chain carries TRBV11-2 and TRBJ2-1; a weak D match, TRBD2 (7 bases). V dropped 1 base and J dropped 6 bases, with 16 bases sitting between them. CDR1 is SGHAT and CDR2 is FQNNGV in the germline V gene. CDR3 length: 16 amino acids. The CDR3 loop is CASSLAVGGAGNEQFF. The CDR3, as DNA: TGTGCCAGCAGCTTAGCTGTGGGGGGGGCGGGCAATGAGCAGTTCTTC.

J is TRBJ2-1 and V is TRBV6-5, with 12 positions matching TRBD1. The germline gives CDR1 MNHEY, CDR2 SVGAGI. The CDR3 is 16 amino acids. The V and J ends lost 1 base and 8 bases, in that order; junction bases with no gene match: 6. CDR3 in amino acids: CASSYWDRGRRDEQFF. Here the CDR3 DNA reads TGTGCCAGCAGTTACTGGGACAGGGGGCGCAGGGATGAGCAGTTCTTC.

This rearrangement joins TRBV20-1 to TRBJ2-7; tentatively, D is TRBD2 (6 bases). Germline CDR1 DFQATT, CDR2 SNEGSKA (reference sequence). This CDR3 contains 11 residues. V was clipped by 6 bases and J by 7 bases, with 13 bases between them. CDR3 coding DNA: TGCAGTGCCATGGGAAGCGGGGAGCAGTACTTC. Protein: CSAMGSGEQYF.

The chain uses TRBV4-3 and TRBJ2-7, with 7 nucleotides matching TRBD1. Looked up from germline, CDR1 is LGHNA and CDR2 is YSLEER. The CDR3 runs 13 residues. Losses at the gene ends were 3 bases for V and 5 bases for J; bases not matched to a gene: 4. The DNA of the CDR3 is TGCGCCAGCAGCCAGGACAGGCCAAACGAGCAGTACTTC. This codes for CASSQDRPNEQYF.

The chain has TRBV7-9 and TRBJ1-6, with D tentatively TRBD1 (5 bases). The CDR3 extends over 17 amino acids. Trimming cost V 0 bases and J 6 bases, with 15 bases left between them. Germline CDR1 is SEHNR and CDR2 is FQNEAQ (reference sequence). CDR3 DNA sequence: TGTGCCAGCAGCTTAGCGCTTGCGGGGGACGTTAATTCACCCCTCCACTTT. This codes for CASSLALAGDVNSPLHF.

The chain combines TRBV29-1 with TRBJ2-5; D is undetermined. Trimming took 2 bases from V and 2 from J, leaving 12 bases between them. The CDR3 is made up of 14 amino acids. The germline V gene has CDR1 SQVTM and CDR2 ANQGSEA. CDR3 protein: CSVEKYRGQETQYF. For the CDR3, the DNA is TGCAGCGTTGAAAAGTACCGCGGACAAGAGACCCAGTACTTC. Variable domain in full (rest from reference TRBV29-1 and TRBJ2-5): SAVISQKPSRDICQRGTSLTIQCQVDSQVTMMFWYRQQPGQSLTLIATANQGSEATYESGFVIDKFPISRPNLTFSTLTVSNMSPEDSSIYLCSVEKYRGQETQYFGPGTRLLVL.

The chain joins TRBV7-9 to TRBJ2-7, with 9 bases fitting TRBD1. This CDR3 region has 16 residues. V was clipped by 0 bases and J by 2 bases; unmatched bases: 5. Germline CDR1 is SEHNR and CDR2 is FQNEAQ (reference sequence). The CDR3 DNA reads as TGTGCCAGCAGCTTAGCTACAGGGGGCGCGGCCTACGAGCAGTACTTC. Its protein is CASSLATGGAAYEQYF.